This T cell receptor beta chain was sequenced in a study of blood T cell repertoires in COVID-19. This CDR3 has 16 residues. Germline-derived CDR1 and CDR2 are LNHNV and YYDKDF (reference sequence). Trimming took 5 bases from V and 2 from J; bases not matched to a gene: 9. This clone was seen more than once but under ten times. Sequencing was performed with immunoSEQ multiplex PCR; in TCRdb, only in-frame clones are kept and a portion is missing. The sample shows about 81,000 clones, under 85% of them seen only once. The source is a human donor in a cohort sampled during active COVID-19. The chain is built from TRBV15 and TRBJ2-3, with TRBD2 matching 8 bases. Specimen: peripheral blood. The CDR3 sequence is CATSLRAGGITDTQYF. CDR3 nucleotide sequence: TGTGCCACCAGCCTAAGGGCGGGGGGAATCACAGATACGCAGTATTTT.